This T cell receptor beta chain was recorded in a study of control samples from healthy donors and cancer patients. Assay used: immunoSEQ multiplex PCR; TCRdb lists only in-frame clones, some missing. The data contain 90,000 to 110,000 clones, 90% of them singletons. The V and J ends lost 5 bases and 0 bases respectively, with 14 bases between them. The CDR3 sequence is 15 residues long. The germline V gene has CDR1 SQVTM and CDR2 ANQGSEA. V and J are TRBV29-1 and TRBJ2-4; D uncertain. The sequenced material came from blood. This TCR came from a human donor in good health. The donor label of this sample is uncertain. The chain's CDR3 is CSVILVVEAKNIQYF. The CDR3 DNA reads as TGCAGCGTTATTTTGGTGGTGGAAGCCAAAAACATTCAGTACTTC.